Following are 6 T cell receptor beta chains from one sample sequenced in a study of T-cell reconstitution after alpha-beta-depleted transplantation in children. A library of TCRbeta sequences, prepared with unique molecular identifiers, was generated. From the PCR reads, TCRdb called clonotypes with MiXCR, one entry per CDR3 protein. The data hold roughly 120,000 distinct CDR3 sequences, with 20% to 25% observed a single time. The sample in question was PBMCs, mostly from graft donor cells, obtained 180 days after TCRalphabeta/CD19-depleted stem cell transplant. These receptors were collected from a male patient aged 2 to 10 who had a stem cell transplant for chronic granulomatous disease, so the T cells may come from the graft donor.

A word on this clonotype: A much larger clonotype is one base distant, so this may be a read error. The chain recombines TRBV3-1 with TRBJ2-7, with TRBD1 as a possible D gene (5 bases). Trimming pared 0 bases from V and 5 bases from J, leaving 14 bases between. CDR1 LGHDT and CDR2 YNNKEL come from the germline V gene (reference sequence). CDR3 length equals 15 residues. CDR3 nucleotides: TGTGCCAGCAGCCAAGATCGGGCAGGGCCCAACGAGCAGTACTTC. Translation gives CASSQDRAGPNEQYF.

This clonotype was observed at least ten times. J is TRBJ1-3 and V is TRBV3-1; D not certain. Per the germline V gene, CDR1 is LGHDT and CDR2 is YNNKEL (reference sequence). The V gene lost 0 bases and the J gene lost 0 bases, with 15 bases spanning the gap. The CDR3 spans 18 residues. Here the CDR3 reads CASSQESIWPSSGNTIYF. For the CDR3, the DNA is TGTGCCAGCAGCCAAGAATCGATCTGGCCTTCCTCTGGAAACACCATATATTTT.

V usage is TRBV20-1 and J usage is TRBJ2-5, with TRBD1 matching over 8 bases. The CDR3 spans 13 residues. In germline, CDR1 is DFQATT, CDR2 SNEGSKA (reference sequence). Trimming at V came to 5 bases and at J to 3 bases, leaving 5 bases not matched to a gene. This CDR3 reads CSAPKTGEETQYF. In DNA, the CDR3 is TGCAGTGCTCCTAAGACAGGGGAAGAGACCCAGTACTTC.

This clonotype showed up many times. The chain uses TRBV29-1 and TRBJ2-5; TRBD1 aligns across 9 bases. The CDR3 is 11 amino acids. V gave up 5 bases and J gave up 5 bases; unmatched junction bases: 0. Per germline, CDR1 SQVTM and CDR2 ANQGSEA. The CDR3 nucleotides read TGCAGCGTTACAGGGGGCGAGACCCAGTACTTC. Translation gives CSVTGGETQYF. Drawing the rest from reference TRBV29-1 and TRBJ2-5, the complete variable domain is SAVISQKPSRDICQRGTSLTIQCQVDSQVTMMFWYRQQPGQSLTLIATANQGSEATYESGFVIDKFPISRPNLTFSTLTVSNMSPEDSSIYLCSVTGGETQYFGPGTRLLVL.

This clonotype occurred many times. The CDR3 bases are TGTGCCAGCAGTTTCTGGAACACCGGGGAGCTGTTTTTT. Translation gives CASSFWNTGELFF. The chain has TRBV12-3 or TRBV12-4 and TRBJ2-2; no clear D gene. The V gene lost 3 bases and the J gene lost 1 base, with 3 bases spanning the gap. The CDR3 runs to 13 residues.

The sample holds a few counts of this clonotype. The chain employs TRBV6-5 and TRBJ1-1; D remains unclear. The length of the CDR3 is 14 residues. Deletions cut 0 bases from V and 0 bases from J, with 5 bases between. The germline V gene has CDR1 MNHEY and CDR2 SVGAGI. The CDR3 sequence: CASSYSLLNTEAFF. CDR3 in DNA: TGTGCCAGCAGTTACTCGCTTTTGAACACTGAAGCTTTCTTT.